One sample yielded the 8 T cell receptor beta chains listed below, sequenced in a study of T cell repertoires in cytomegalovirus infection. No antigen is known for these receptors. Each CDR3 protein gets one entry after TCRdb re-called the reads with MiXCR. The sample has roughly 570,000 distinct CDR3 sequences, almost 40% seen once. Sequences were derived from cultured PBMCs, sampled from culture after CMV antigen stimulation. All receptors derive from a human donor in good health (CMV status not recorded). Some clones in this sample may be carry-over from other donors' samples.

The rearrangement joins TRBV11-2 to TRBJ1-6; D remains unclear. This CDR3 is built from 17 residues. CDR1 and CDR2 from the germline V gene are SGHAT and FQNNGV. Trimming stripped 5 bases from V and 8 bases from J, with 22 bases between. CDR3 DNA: TGTGCCAGCAGCCCACGACAAAACTCAGCTAGAGATTCACCCCTCCACTTT. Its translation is CASSPRQNSARDSPLHF.

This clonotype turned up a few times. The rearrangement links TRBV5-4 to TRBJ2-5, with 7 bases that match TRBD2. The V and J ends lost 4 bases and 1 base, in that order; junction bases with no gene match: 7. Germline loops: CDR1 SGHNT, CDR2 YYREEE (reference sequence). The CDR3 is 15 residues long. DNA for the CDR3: TGTGCCAGCAGCGGACGGGACTATCTCCAAGAGACCCAGTACTTC. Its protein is CASSGRDYLQETQYF.

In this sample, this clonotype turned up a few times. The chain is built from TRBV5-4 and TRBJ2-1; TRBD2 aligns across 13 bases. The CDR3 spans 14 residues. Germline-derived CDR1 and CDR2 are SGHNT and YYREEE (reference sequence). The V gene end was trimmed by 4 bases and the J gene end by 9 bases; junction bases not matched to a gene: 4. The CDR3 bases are TGTGCCAGCAGCCCCGGACTAGCGGGAGCTGAGCAGTTCTTC. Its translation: CASSPGLAGAEQFF.

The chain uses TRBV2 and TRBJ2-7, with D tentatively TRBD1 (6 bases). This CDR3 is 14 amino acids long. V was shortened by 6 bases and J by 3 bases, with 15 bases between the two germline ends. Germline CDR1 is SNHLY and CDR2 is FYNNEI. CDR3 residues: CASRGITGNYEQYF. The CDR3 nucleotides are TGTGCCAGCAGGGGGATCACAGGGAACTACGAGCAGTACTTC.

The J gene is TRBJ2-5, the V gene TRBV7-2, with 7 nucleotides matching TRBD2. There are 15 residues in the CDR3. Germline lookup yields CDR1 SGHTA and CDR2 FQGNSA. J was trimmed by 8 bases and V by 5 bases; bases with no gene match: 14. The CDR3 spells CASSITLGGSLTQYF. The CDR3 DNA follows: TGTGCCAGCAGCATTACCCTAGGCGGGAGTCTCACCCAGTACTTC.

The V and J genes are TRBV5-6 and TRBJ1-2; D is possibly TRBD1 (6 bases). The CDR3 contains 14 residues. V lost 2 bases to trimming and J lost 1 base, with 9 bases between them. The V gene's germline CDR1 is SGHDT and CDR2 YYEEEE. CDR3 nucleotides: TGTGCCAGCAGCTTTACAGGGTATAACTATGGCTACACCTTC. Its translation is CASSFTGYNYGYTF.

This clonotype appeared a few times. The CDR3 DNA follows: TGTGCCAGCAGCTTAGCCGGGCAGGGTCAGCCCCAGCATTTT. Encoded protein: CASSLAGQGQPQHF. The genes are TRBV7-8 and TRBJ1-5, with D perhaps matching TRBD1 (5 bases). The CDR3 is made up of 14 amino acids. Germline V gene lookup returns CDR1 SGHVS and CDR2 FQNEAQ. V gave up 0 bases and J gave up 6 bases, with 9 bases separating them.

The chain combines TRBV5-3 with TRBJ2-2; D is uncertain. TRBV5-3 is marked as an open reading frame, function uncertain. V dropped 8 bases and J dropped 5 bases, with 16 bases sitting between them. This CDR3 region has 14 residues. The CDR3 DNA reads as TGTGCCAGCAGTCCCCTGACTGAGACCGGGGAGCTGTTTTTT. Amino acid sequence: CASSPLTETGELFF.